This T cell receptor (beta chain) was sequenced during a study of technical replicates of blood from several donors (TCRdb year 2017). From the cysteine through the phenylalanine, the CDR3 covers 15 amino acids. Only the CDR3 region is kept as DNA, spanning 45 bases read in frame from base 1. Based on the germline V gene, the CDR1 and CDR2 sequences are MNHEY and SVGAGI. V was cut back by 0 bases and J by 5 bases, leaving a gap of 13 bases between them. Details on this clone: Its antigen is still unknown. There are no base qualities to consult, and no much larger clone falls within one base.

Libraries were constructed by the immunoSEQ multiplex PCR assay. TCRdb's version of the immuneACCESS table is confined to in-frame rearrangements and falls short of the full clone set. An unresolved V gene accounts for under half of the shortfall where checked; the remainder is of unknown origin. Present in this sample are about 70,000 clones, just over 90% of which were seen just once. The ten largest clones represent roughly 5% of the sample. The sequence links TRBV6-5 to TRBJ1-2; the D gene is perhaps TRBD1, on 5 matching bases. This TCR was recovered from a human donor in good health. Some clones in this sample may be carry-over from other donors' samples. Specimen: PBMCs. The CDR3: CASSYSARAWYGYTF. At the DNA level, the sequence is TGTGCCAGCAGTTACTCGGCCAGGGCTTGGTATGGCTACACCTTC.